Presented here are 28 T cell receptor beta chains from one specimen sequenced in a study of long-term antiretroviral therapy in people with HIV. Investigators performed immunoSEQ version v3.0 at survey level. The data were produced by immunoSEQ multiplex PCR, yet TCRdb's version contains in-frame clones alone and is incomplete. The data show fewer than 45,000 clones, 80% to 90% seen once. Sequences were derived from unsorted PBMCs, sampled 2.2 years after starting antiretroviral therapy. The receptors were gathered from a man aged 18 to 29 with HIV.

This chain connects TRBV15 to TRBJ2-1; D perhaps matches TRBD1 (5 bases). Deletions cut 0 bases from V and 1 base from J, with 13 bases between. The CDR3 runs 17 residues. Germline loops: CDR1 LNHNV, CDR2 YYDKDF (reference sequence). The CDR3 region is CATSRDYSGMSYNEQFF. CDR3 nucleotide sequence: TGTGCCACCAGCAGAGATTACTCAGGGATGTCCTACAATGAGCAGTTCTTC. Filled out from reference TRBV15 and TRBJ2-1, the complete variable domain reads DAMVIQNPRYQVTQFGKPVTLSCSQTLNHNVMYWYQQKSSQAPKLLFHYYDKDFNNEADTPDNFQSRRPNTSFCFLDIRSPGLGDTAMYLCATSRDYSGMSYNEQFFGPGTRLTVL.

V is TRBV30 and J is TRBJ2-5; D remains ambiguous. Looked up from germline, CDR1 is GTSNPN and CDR2 is SVGIG (reference sequence). V was shortened by 5 bases and J by 4 bases, with 11 bases between the two germline ends. CDR3 size: 12 residues. The CDR3 spells CAWGPSSETQYF. The CDR3 nucleotides are TGTGCCTGGGGACCCAGCTCAGAGACCCAGTACTTC. Full variable domain (remainder filled in from reference TRBV30 and TRBJ2-5): SQTIHQWPATLVQPVGSPLSLECTVEGTSNPNLYWYRQAAGRGLQLLFYSVGIGQISSEVPQNLSASRPQDRQFILSSKKLLLSDSGFYLCAWGPSSETQYFGPGTRLLVL.

The rearrangement joins TRBV19 to TRBJ2-7, with 10 bases that match TRBD2. This CDR3 region has 15 residues. Germline V gene lookup returns CDR1 LNHDA and CDR2 SQIVND (reference sequence). V lost 5 bases and J lost 0; bases outside the gene matches: 4. The CDR3 nucleotides read TGTGCCAGTAGTGTCGGACTAGCGGCCTCCTACGAGCAGTACTTC. Amino acids: CASSVGLAASYEQYF.

The chain has TRBV27 and TRBJ2-1; D gene uncertain. This CDR3 contains 14 residues. The germline V gene encodes CDR1 MNHEY and CDR2 SMNVEV (reference sequence). V lost 5 bases and J 4 bases, leaving 12 bases between the germline ends. CDR3 protein: CASSPQTPYNEQFF. The CDR3 DNA follows: TGTGCCAGCAGTCCGCAAACCCCTTACAATGAGCAGTTCTTC.

The chain has TRBV19 and TRBJ2-5, with 8 nucleotides matching TRBD1. Germline CDR1 and CDR2: LNHDA and SQIVND (reference sequence). Losses at the gene ends were 1 base for V and 3 bases for J; bases not matched to a gene: 7. The CDR3 runs to 16 residues. The CDR3 coding sequence is TGTGCCAGTAGTATAGCCCCCCTGACAGGGGAAGAGACCCAGTACTTC. Translating gives CASSIAPLTGEETQYF. Looking up the rest from reference TRBV19 and TRBJ2-5 gives the full variable domain: DGGITQSPKYLFRKEGQNVTLSCEQNLNHDAMYWYRQDPGQGLRLIYYSQIVNDFQKGDIAEGYSVSREKKESFPLTVTSAQKNPTAFYLCASSIAPLTGEETQYFGPGTRLLVL.

The rearrangement uses TRBV28 and TRBJ2-1; 14 bases agree with TRBD2. Germline V CDR1 and CDR2: MDHEN, SYDVKM. The CDR3 runs 19 residues. The junction had 13 bases not matched to a gene; V was cut back by 4 bases and J by 5 bases. CDR3 in amino acids: CASSSGLAGVGVKNNEQFF. The DNA for the CDR3 is TGTGCCAGCAGTTCGGGACTAGCGGGAGTCGGAGTGAAGAACAATGAGCAGTTCTTC.

The chain joins TRBV4-2 to TRBJ1-6, with TRBD1 as a possible D gene (5 bases). This CDR3 region has 16 residues. Germline V gene lookup returns CDR1 LGHNA and CDR2 YNFKEQ. V was clipped by 2 bases and J by 9 bases, with 17 bases between them. CDR3 sequence reads: CASSQWGGTAGSPLHF. CDR3 nucleotide sequence: TGTGCCAGCAGCCAATGGGGGGGGACGGCCGGTTCACCCCTCCACTTT.

This clone was detected only once. The V call is TRBV2, the J call TRBJ2-7; D uncertain. The germline CDR1 and CDR2 sequences are SNHLY and FYNNEI. The CDR3 covers 13 residues. Between the trimmed V and J ends, which lost 4 bases and 0 bases, there was a span of 7 bases. CDR3 amino acids: CASSGVASYEQYF. DNA for the CDR3: TGTGCCAGCAGTGGGGTAGCCTCCTACGAGCAGTACTTC.

V usage is TRBV5-4 and J usage is TRBJ1-6; 8 bases fit TRBD1. Germline assignment: CDR1 SGHNT and CDR2 YYREEE (reference sequence). J was trimmed by 6 bases and V by 4 bases; bases with no gene match: 6. The CDR3 contains 15 residues. Here the CDR3 reads CASSQTDRVNSPLHF. DNA for the CDR3: TGTGCCAGCAGCCAGACGGACAGGGTTAATTCACCCCTCCACTTT.

The rearrangement uses TRBV7-2 and TRBJ2-3; no definite D call. V lost 5 bases and J 5 bases, leaving 11 bases between the germline ends. The germline CDR1 and CDR2 sequences are SGHTA and FQGNSA. The CDR3 runs 13 residues. Here the CDR3 reads CASSLLGEDTQYF. The CDR3 bases are TGTGCCAGCAGCCTACTCGGAGAAGATACGCAGTATTTT.

The J gene is TRBJ2-2, the V gene TRBV10-2; D uncertain. The CDR3 totals 11 residues. Trimming shortened V by 7 bases and J by 5 bases, and 5 bases separated the two germline ends. The V gene's germline CDR1 is WSHSY and CDR2 SAAADI. CDR3 in amino acids: CASIGTGELFF. CDR3 nucleotides: TGCGCCAGCATAGGGACCGGGGAGCTGTTTTTT.

The V call is TRBV7-2, the J call TRBJ2-3; 9 nucleotides line up with TRBD2. V lost 5 bases and J lost 5; bases outside the gene matches: 14. CDR1 SGHTA and CDR2 FQGNSA come from the germline V gene. This CDR3 region has 17 residues. The CDR3 protein is CASSRLLAGYQGDTQYF. CDR3 in DNA: TGTGCCAGCAGCCGACTACTAGCGGGTTACCAGGGAGATACGCAGTATTTT.

V gene TRBV7-9 combines with J gene TRBJ1-1; 10 nucleotides line up with TRBD1. The CDR3 spans 16 residues. Unmatched junction bases numbered 11, after V lost 5 bases and J lost 5 bases. Germline-derived CDR1 and CDR2 are SEHNR and FQNEAQ (reference sequence). CDR3 in DNA: TGTGCCAGCAGCAACCGGGACAGGGGTGTGGGGACTGAAGCTTTCTTT. It specifies CASSNRDRGVGTEAFF.

This chain connects TRBV28 to TRBJ1-2, with 7 nucleotides matching TRBD1. The CDR3 runs to 14 residues. V shed 10 bases and J 4 bases; nucleotides not matched to a gene: 12. The germline CDR1 and CDR2 sequences are MDHEN and SYDVKM. The DNA of the CDR3 is TGTGCCACCCTCCCGGGACAGCTCCTCTATGGCTACACCTTC. Amino acids: CATLPGQLLYGYTF.

This chain uses TRBV6-5 with TRBJ1-1; D unclear. Germline-derived CDR1 and CDR2 are MNHEY and SVGAGI. The CDR3 is 13 residues long. Trimming shortened V by 5 bases and J by 7 bases, and 14 bases separated the two germline ends. The CDR3 nucleotides are TGTGCCAGCAGTAGTGGTGGCAGGCTTGAAGCTTTCTTT. Translation gives CASSSGGRLEAFF.

The chain is built from TRBV7-9 and TRBJ2-3; D possibly corresponds to TRBD2 (5 bases). Trimming shortened V by 0 bases and J by 4 bases, and 5 bases separated the two germline ends. Per germline, CDR1 SEHNR and CDR2 FQNEAQ (reference sequence). The CDR3 is 13 amino acids. This chain's CDR3 is CASSLAAADTQYF. CDR3 bases: TGTGCCAGCAGCTTAGCAGCGGCAGATACGCAGTATTTT.

This clone was seen a few times. V is TRBV18 and J is TRBJ1-1; no definite D call. Germline CDR1 and CDR2: KGHSH and LQKENI. This CDR3 is built from 14 residues. V gave up 1 base and J gave up 6 bases, with 12 bases separating them. This CDR3 is CASSPRDTEAEAFF. CDR3 sequence (DNA): TGTGCCAGCTCACCACGCGACACGGAGGCTGAAGCTTTCTTT.

The chain uses TRBV14 and TRBJ1-4; D gene uncertain. V gave up 2 bases and J gave up 6 bases, with 16 bases separating them. Germline assignment: CDR1 SGHDN and CDR2 FVKESK. The CDR3 is 16 residues long. CDR3 coding DNA: TGTGCCAGCAGCCAAAGACGCGGGGTGGTGGATGAAAAACTGTTTTTT. It codes for CASSQRRGVVDEKLFF.

The chain carries TRBV28 and TRBJ2-1, with TRBD2 matching over 9 bases. Germline loops: CDR1 MDHEN, CDR2 SYDVKM. V gave up 6 bases and J gave up 0 bases; unmatched junction bases: 9. The CDR3 is 17 amino acids. The CDR3 DNA reads as TGTGCCAGCAGCCTCGGACTAGCGCACGCCTCCTACAATGAGCAGTTCTTC. As protein: CASSLGLAHASYNEQFF.

The rearrangement links TRBV27 to TRBJ2-1; 12 positions match TRBD2. CDR3 length: 16 amino acids. The trim removed 6 bases at V and 9 bases at J, leaving 12 bases unmatched. Germline V CDR1 and CDR2: MNHEY, SMNVEV (reference sequence). The CDR3 loop reads CASRRLAGGPRSEQFF. Here the CDR3 DNA reads TGTGCCAGCAGGCGGCTAGCGGGGGGGCCGAGGAGTGAGCAGTTCTTC.

The rearrangement joins TRBV7-6 to TRBJ2-3; D remains unclear. CDR3 length: 12 residues. Deletions cut 6 bases from V and 6 bases from J, with 10 bases between. CDR1 is SGHVS and CDR2 is FNYEAQ in the germline V gene. The CDR3 protein is CASSSLVDTQYF. CDR3 nucleotides: TGTGCCAGCAGTTCGCTGGTGGATACGCAGTATTTT.

A single count supports this clone. The chain uses TRBV18 and TRBJ2-7; 8 bases map to TRBD1. This CDR3 region has 13 residues. Germline trimming cut 5 bases from V and 2 bases from J; bases unmatched to any gene: 2. Germline V gene sequence: CDR1 KGHSH, CDR2 LQKENI. The CDR3 DNA follows: TGTGCCAGCTCAGACAGGGGTACCTACGAGCAGTACTTC. The encoded protein is CASSDRGTYEQYF.

This chain connects TRBV28 to TRBJ2-5, with TRBD1 as a possible D gene (6 bases). Germline loops: CDR1 MDHEN, CDR2 SYDVKM. Trimming left V 6 bases short and J 7 bases short, with 21 bases between. CDR3 length: 15 residues. CDR3 DNA sequence: TGTGCCAGCAGCTTAGCTTATGGCAGGGGTGGGACCCAGTACTTC. Protein product: CASSLAYGRGGTQYF.

This clone has a single count. V gene TRBV4-3 combines with J gene TRBJ2-1, with TRBD2 matching 8 bases. Trimming removed 4 bases from V and 10 bases from J; junction bases left unmatched: 15. Germline V gene data show CDR1 as LGHNA and CDR2 as YSLEER. This CDR3 has 16 amino acids. CDR3 region: CASSPTWTSSTGEQFF. Written as DNA, the CDR3 is TGCGCCAGCAGCCCAACCTGGACTAGCTCAACGGGGGAGCAGTTCTTC.

The chain is built from TRBV18 and TRBJ2-2; possibly TRBD2 for D (5 bases). The CDR3 runs 12 residues. Germline V gene sequence: CDR1 KGHSH, CDR2 LQKENI. V dropped 3 bases and J dropped 6 bases, with 5 bases sitting between them. The DNA for the CDR3 is TGTGCCAGCTCACCCGGGGCCGGGGAGCTGTTTTTT. Encoded protein: CASSPGAGELFF. Using reference TRBV18 and TRBJ2-2 for the parts outside the CDR3, the full variable domain is NAGVMQNPRHLVRRRGQEARLRCSPMKGHSHVYWYRQLPEEGLKFMVYLQKENIIDESGMPKERFSAEFPKEGPSILRIQQVVRGDSAAYFCASSPGAGELFFGEGSRLTVL.

This clone has a single count. V is TRBV7-9 and J is TRBJ1-1, with a possible D match to TRBD1 (5 bases). Trimming left V 6 bases short and J 1 base short, with 9 bases between. This CDR3 has 13 residues. Per germline, CDR1 SEHNR and CDR2 FQNEAQ (reference sequence). This chain's CDR3 is CASRRTGNTEAFF. The CDR3, as DNA: TGTGCCAGCAGACGCACAGGGAACACTGAAGCTTTCTTT.

The V call is TRBV5-5, the J call TRBJ2-5; 8 bases agree with TRBD1. CDR1 SGHKS and CDR2 YYEKEE come from the germline V gene (reference sequence). The V and J ends lost 4 bases and 5 bases, in that order; junction bases with no gene match: 10. This CDR3 region has 15 residues. The CDR3: CASSPEQGVGETQYF. Written as DNA, the CDR3 is TGTGCCAGCAGCCCGGAACAGGGGGTAGGGGAGACCCAGTACTTC.

The chain is built from TRBV4-2 and TRBJ2-1; 10 bases match TRBD2. The germline V gene has CDR1 LGHNA and CDR2 YNFKEQ. The CDR3 consists of 16 residues. Unmatched junction bases numbered 5, after V lost 0 bases and J lost 6 bases. In DNA, the CDR3 is TGTGCCAGCAGCCAAGATCCGAGCGGGAGGGTCAATGAGCAGTTCTTC. As protein: CASSQDPSGRVNEQFF.